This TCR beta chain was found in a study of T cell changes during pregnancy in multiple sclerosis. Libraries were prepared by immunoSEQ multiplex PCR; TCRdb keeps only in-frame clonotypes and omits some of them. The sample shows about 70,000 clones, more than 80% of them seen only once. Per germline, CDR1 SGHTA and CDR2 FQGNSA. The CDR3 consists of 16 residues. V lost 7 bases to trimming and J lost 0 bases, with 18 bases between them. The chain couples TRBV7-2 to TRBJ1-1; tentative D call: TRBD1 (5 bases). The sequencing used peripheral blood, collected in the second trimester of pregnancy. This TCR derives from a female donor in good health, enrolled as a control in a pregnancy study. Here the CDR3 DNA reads TGTGCCAGCATCCTAAGGGAGGGGTTGATGAACACTGAAGCTTTCTTT. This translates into CASILREGLMNTEAFF.